This T cell receptor (beta chain) was documented in a study of blood T cell repertoires in COVID-19. Background on the study: The cDNA or gDNA used as material had been derived from T cells, B-cell-depleted T cells, or PBMCs.

The CDR3 extends over 15 amino acids. The germline V gene has CDR1 MNHNS and CDR2 SASEGT. V was pared by 3 bases and J by 0 bases, with 5 bases of the junction left unmatched. Only in-frame clones appear in the TCRdb table, and some are missing; sequencing was by immunoSEQ multiplex PCR. The sample contains 100,000 or so clones, 87% of which appear only once. The material sequenced was peripheral blood. The clonotype originates from a man aged 25 to 45 in a cohort sampled during active COVID-19. This chain links TRBV6-1 with TRBJ2-7, with 7 positions matching TRBD1. This CDR3 is CASSDIDRASYEQYF. The DNA for the CDR3 is TGTGCCAGCAGTGACATAGACAGGGCCTCCTACGAGCAGTACTTC.